The present TCR beta chain was sequenced within a study of cytotoxic CD8 clonotypes in ibrutinib-treated CLL. Trimming cost V 3 bases and J 0 bases, with 9 bases left between them. This CDR3 is built from 14 residues. The V gene's germline CDR1 is SGDLS and CDR2 YYNGEE. Some clones are missing from TCRdb's copy, which holds only in-frame ones; the method was immunoSEQ multiplex PCR. The repertoire holds approximately 350,000 clones, with under 70% as singletons. Sequencing was performed on PBMCs, taken after 36 months of ibrutinib treatment. This clonotype originated in a human donor with chronic lymphocytic leukemia. This chain joins TRBV9 and TRBJ1-2; D is possibly TRBD1 (5 bases). The CDR3 DNA reads TGTGCCAGCAGCGGGGGACCAGCTAACTATGGCTACACCTTC. It encodes CASSGGPANYGYTF.